These 4 T cell receptor beta chains came from one sample sequenced in a study of CD8+ T cells in alopecia areata. Extraction and reverse transcription of RNA yielded cDNA as the sequencing template. Repertoires were generated with immunoSEQ multiplex PCR, while TCRdb's copy carries only in-frame clones and drops some. The sample records about 180,000 clones, about 63% being singletons. The input for sequencing was CD4+ T cells sorted from blood, taken at week 0. Every receptor here comes from a human donor with alopecia areata.

In this sample, this clone turned up many times. V usage is TRBV28 and J usage is TRBJ1-4; tentative D call: TRBD1 (6 bases). Germline CDR1 and CDR2: MDHEN and SYDVKM. V was clipped by 6 bases and J by 1 base, with 18 bases between them. CDR3 length: 17 residues. CDR3 sequence: CASSHGGGDQTNEKLFF. The CDR3 nucleotides read TGTGCCAGCAGCCACGGGGGCGGAGACCAAACTAATGAAAAACTGTTTTTT.

The rearrangement joins TRBV25-1 to TRBJ2-5; D gene unclear. The CDR3 is 11 amino acids. Germline values: CDR1 MGHDK, CDR2 SYGVNS. The V end lost 5 bases, the J end lost 5 bases, and 6 bases lay between the germline ends. CDR3 sequence: CASSNGETQYF. The CDR3 nucleotides are TGTGCCAGCAGTAATGGGGAGACCCAGTACTTC.

V usage is TRBV7-9 and J usage is TRBJ2-7, with TRBD2 as a possible D gene (6 bases). Trimming took 2 bases from V and 3 from J, leaving 11 bases between them. The CDR3 consists of 14 residues. Germline assignment: CDR1 SEHNR and CDR2 FQNEAQ (reference sequence). The CDR3 DNA reads TGTGCCAGCAGCTTAAGGGACTCAAGCTACGAGCAGTACTTC. Protein product: CASSLRDSSYEQYF.

The chain recombines TRBV29-1 with TRBJ1-1; 8 bases map to TRBD1. Germline trimming cut 7 bases from V and 8 bases from J; bases unmatched to any gene: 3. This CDR3 has 10 residues. Looked up from germline, CDR1 is SQVTM and CDR2 is ANQGSEA. This CDR3 is CSGGDREAFF. The CDR3 bases are TGCAGCGGGGGGGACAGGGAAGCTTTCTTT.